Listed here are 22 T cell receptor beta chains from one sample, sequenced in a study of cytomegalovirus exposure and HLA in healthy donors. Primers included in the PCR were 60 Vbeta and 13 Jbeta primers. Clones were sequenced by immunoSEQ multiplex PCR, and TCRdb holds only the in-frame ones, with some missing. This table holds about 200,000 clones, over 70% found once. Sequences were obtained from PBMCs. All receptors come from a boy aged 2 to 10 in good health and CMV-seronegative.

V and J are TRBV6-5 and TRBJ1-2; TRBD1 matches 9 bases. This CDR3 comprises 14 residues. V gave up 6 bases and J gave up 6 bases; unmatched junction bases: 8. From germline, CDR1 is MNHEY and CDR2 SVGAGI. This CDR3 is CASREKQGANGYTF. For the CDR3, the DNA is TGTGCCAGCAGGGAAAAACAGGGGGCAAATGGCTACACCTTC.

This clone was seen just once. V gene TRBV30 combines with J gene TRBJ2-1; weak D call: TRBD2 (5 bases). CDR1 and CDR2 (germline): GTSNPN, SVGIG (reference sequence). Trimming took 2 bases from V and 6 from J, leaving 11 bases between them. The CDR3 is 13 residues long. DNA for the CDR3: TGTGCCTGGAGTATTCATGGAGGCAATGAGCAGTTCTTC. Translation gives CAWSIHGGNEQFF.

The CDR3 sequence: CAWVGQSSYNEQFF. The DNA of the CDR3 is TGTGCCTGGGTAGGACAGAGCTCCTACAATGAGCAGTTCTTC. The V gene is TRBV30, the J gene TRBJ2-1; D possibly corresponds to TRBD1 (6 bases). Germline CDR1 and CDR2: GTSNPN and SVGIG (reference sequence). With 5 bases removed from V and 0 bases from J, the gap between germline ends came to 11 bases. The CDR3 has 14 residues.

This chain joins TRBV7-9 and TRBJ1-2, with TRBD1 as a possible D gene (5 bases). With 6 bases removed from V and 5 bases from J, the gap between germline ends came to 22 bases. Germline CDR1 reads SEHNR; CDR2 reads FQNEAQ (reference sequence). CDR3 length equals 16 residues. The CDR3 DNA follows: TGTGCCAGCAGTCCCTGGACCACAGGTGTAGATTATGGCTACACCTTC. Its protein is CASSPWTTGVDYGYTF. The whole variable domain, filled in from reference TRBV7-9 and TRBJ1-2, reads DTGVSQNPRHKITKRGQNVTFRCDPISEHNRLYWYRQTLGQGPEFLTYFQNEAQLEKSRLLSDRFSAERPKGSFSTLEIQRTEQGDSAMYLCASSPWTTGVDYGYTFGSGTRLTVV.

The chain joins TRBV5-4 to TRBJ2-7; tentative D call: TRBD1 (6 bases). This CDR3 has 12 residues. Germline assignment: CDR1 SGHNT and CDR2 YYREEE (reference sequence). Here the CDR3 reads CVSGTHGYEQYF. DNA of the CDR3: TGTGTATCTGGGACACACGGATACGAGCAGTACTTC. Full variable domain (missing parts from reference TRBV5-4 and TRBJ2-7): ETGVTQSPTHLIKTRGQQVTLRCSSQSGHNTVSWYQQALGQGPQFIFQYYREEENGRGNFPPRFSGLQFPNYSSELNVNALELDDSALYLCVSGTHGYEQYFGPGTRLTVT.

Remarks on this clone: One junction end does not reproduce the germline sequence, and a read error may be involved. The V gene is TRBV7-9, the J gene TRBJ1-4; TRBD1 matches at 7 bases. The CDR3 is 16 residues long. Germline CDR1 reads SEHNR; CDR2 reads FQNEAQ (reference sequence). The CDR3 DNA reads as TGTTCCAGCAGCAGCCACAGGGGTACGGCTAATGAAAAACTGTTTTTT. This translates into CSSSSHRGTANEKLFF.

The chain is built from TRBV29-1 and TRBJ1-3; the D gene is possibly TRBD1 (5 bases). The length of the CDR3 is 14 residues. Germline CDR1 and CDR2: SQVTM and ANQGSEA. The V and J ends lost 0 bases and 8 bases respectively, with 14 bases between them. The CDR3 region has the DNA TGCAGCGTTGAAGAAGGTCGTGGGGCAGACACCATATATTTT. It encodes CSVEEGRGADTIYF. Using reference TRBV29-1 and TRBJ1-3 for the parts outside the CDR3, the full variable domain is SAVISQKPSRDICQRGTSLTIQCQVDSQVTMMFWYRQQPGQSLTLIATANQGSEATYESGFVIDKFPISRPNLTFSTLTVSNMSPEDSSIYLCSVEEGRGADTIYFGEGSWLTVV.

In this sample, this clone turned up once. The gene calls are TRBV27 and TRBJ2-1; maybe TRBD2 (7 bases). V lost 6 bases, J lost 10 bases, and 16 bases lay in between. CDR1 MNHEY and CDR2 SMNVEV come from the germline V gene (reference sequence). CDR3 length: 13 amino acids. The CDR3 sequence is CASRGGGVREQFF. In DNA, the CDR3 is TGTGCCAGCAGAGGAGGGGGGGTTCGAGAGCAGTTCTTC.

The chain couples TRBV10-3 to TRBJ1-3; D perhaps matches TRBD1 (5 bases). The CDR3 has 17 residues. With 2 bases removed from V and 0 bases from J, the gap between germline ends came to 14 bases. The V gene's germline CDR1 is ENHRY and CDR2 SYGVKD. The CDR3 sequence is CAISEHRTGLSGNTIYF. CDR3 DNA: TGTGCCATCAGTGAGCACAGGACGGGCCTCTCTGGAAACACCATATATTTT.

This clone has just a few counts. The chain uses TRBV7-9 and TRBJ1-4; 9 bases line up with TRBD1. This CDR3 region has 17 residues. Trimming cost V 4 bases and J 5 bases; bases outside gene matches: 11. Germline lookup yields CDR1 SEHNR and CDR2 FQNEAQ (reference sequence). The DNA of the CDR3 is TGTGCCAGCAGCTCCGGTTTGATGGGACAGGGCAATGAAAAACTGTTTTTT. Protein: CASSSGLMGQGNEKLFF.

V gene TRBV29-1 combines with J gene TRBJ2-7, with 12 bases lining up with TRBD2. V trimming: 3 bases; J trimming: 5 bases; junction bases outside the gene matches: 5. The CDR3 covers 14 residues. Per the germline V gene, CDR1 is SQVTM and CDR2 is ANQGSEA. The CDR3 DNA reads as TGCAGCGTTGATGGCGGACTAGCGGGGCACGAGCAGTACTTC. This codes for CSVDGGLAGHEQYF.

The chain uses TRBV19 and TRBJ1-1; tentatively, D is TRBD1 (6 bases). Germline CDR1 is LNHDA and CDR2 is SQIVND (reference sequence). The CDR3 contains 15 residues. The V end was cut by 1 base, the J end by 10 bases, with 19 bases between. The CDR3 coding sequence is TGTGCCAGTAGTATAGCGGGGGGCCTACCCTGGGGAGCTTTCTTT. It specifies CASSIAGGLPWGAFF.

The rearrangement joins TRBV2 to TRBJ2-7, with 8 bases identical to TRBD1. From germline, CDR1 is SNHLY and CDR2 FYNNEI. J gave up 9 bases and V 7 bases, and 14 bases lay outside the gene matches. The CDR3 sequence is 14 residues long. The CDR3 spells CASNGQGVTRGQYF. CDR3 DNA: TGTGCCAGCAATGGACAGGGTGTCACCAGGGGGCAGTACTTC. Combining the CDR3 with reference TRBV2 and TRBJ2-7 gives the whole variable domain EPEVTQTPSHQVTQMGQEVILRCVPISNHLYFYWYRQILGQKVEFLVSFYNNEISEKSEIFDDQFSVERPDGSNFTLKIRSTKLEDSAMYFCASNGQGVTRGQYFGPGTRLTVT.

The CDR3 loop is CASSRRTGETEAFF. CDR3 nucleotides: TGTGCCAGCAGCCGGAGGACGGGGGAGACTGAAGCTTTCTTT. The chain links TRBV5-8 to TRBJ1-1, with a possible D match to TRBD1 (5 bases). Trimming removed 4 bases at V and 5 bases at J, with 15 bases between. Germline-derived CDR1 and CDR2 are SGHTS and YDEGEE. The CDR3 totals 14 residues.

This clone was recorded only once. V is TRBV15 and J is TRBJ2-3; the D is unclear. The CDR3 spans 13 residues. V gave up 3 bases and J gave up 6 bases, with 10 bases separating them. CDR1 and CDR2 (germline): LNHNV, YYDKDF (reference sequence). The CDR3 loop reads CATSSHLADTQYF. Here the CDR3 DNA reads TGTGCCACCAGCAGCCATCTTGCGGATACGCAGTATTTT.

The CDR3 region is CASSSYEGTGGGNTIYF. CDR3 DNA sequence: TGTGCCAGCAGTTCCTACGAGGGGACAGGGGGTGGAAACACCATATATTTT. The genes are TRBV25-1 and TRBJ1-3, with 11 bases identical to TRBD1. The CDR3 loop spans 17 amino acids. The ends lost 5 bases at V and 3 bases at J; junction bases unmatched: 9. Germline V gene data show CDR1 as MGHDK and CDR2 as SYGVNS.

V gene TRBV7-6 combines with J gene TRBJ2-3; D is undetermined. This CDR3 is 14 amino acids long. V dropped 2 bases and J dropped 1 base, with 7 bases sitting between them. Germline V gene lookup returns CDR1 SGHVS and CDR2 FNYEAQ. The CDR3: CASSLFRGTDTQYF. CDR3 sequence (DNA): TGTGCCAGCAGCTTATTCCGGGGCACAGATACGCAGTATTTT.

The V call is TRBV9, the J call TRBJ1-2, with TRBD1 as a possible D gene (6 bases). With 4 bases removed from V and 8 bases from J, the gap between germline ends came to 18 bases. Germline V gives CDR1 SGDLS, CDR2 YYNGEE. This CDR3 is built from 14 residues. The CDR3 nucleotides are TGTGCCAGCAGCCCCACCAGGGGATCGTGGGGCTACACCTTC. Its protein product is CASSPTRGSWGYTF.

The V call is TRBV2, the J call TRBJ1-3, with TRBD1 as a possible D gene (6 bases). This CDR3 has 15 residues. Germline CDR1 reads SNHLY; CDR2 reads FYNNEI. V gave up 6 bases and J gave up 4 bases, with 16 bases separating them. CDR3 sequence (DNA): TGTGCCAGCAGCCACCAACAGGGCGACGGAAACACCATATATTTT. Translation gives CASSHQQGDGNTIYF.

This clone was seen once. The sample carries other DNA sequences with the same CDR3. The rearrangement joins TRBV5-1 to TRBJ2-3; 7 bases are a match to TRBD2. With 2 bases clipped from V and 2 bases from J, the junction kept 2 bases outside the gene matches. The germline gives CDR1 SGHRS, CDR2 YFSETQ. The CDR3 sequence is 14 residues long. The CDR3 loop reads CASSLAGFTDTQYF. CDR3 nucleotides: TGCGCCAGCAGCTTAGCGGGGTTCACAGATACGCAGTATTTT.

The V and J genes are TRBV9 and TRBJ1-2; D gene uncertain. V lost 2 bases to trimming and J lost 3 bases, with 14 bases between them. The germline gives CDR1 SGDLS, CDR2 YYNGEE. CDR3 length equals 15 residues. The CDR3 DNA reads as TGTGCCAGCAGCGTTACGACATCTGGTCACTATGGCTACACCTTC. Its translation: CASSVTTSGHYGYTF.

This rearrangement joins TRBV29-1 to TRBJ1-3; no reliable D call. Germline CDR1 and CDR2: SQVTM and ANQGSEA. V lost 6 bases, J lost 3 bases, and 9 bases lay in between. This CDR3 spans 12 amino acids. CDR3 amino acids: CSVDGLGNTIYF. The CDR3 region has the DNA TGCAGCGTCGATGGCCTTGGAAACACCATATATTTT.